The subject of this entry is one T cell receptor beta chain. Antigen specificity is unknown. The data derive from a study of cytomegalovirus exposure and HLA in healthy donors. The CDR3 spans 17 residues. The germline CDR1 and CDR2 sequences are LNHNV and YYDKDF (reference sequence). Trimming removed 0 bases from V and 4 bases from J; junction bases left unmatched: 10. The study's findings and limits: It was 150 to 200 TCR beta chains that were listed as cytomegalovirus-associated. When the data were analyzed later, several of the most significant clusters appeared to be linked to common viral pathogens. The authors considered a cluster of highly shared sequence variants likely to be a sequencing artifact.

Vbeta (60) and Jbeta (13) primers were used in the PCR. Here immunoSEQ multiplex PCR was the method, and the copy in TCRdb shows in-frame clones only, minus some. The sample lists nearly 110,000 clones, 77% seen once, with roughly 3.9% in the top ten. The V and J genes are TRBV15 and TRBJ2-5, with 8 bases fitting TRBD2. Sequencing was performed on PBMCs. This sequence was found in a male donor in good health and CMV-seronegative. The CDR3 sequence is CATSRDRSAGGGETQYF. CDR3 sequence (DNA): TGTGCCACCAGCAGAGATCGATCCGCGGGAGGAGGAGAGACCCAGTACTTC. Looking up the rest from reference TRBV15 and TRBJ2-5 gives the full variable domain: DAMVIQNPRYQVTQFGKPVTLSCSQTLNHNVMYWYQQKSSQAPKLLFHYYDKDFNNEADTPDNFQSRRPNTSFCFLDIRSPGLGDTAMYLCATSRDRSAGGGETQYFGPGTRLLVL.